What follows are 29 T cell receptor beta chains derived from one specimen sequenced in a study of T cell responses to AZD1222 COVID-19 vaccine. Sequenced by immunoSEQ multiplex PCR; TCRdb stores in-frame clones only, minus some. The data show about 140,000 clones, 89% seen once. Material: peripheral blood, obtained on day 0 of AZD1222 vaccination. The receptors originated from an adult in good health.

The table lists this clone with a few counts. The genes are TRBV25-1 and TRBJ1-5, with D unresolved. Germline CDR1 is MGHDK and CDR2 is SYGVNS. Deletions cut 2 bases from V and 7 bases from J, with 12 bases between. The CDR3 consists of 14 residues. CDR3 residues: CASSEGVGRQPQHF. The CDR3 nucleotides are TGTGCCAGCAGTGAAGGGGTAGGACGGCAGCCCCAGCATTTT.

The V gene is TRBV29-1, the J gene TRBJ2-1; TRBD2 might be the D (6 bases). This CDR3 has 17 amino acids. Trimming left V 0 bases short and J 0 bases short, with 15 bases between. Germline CDR1 is SQVTM and CDR2 is ANQGSEA. In nucleotides, the CDR3 is TGCAGCGTTGAAGATCTTTTCAGCGGGCGCTCCTACAATGAGCAGTTCTTC. It yields the protein CSVEDLFSGRSYNEQFF.

The gene calls are TRBV4-3 and TRBJ2-7, with a weak D call TRBD1 (6 bases). Per germline, CDR1 LGHNA and CDR2 YSLEER. The ends were cut back, 0 bases at V and 6 bases at J, with 15 bases in the middle. This CDR3 has 15 amino acids. CDR3 nucleotides: TGCGCCAGCAGCCAAGATAACGGACAGCTCGCCGAGCAGTACTTC. This translates into CASSQDNGQLAEQYF.

Here the CDR3 DNA reads TGCAGCGCCGCCAGCCCAATCTCCTACGAGCAGTACTTC. Amino acid sequence: CSAASPISYEQYF. J is TRBJ2-7 and V is TRBV29-1, with no clear D. CDR3 length: 13 amino acids. Germline CDR1 SQVTM, CDR2 ANQGSEA. The V gene lost 7 bases and the J gene lost 0 bases, with 13 bases spanning the gap.

This chain connects TRBV4-3 to TRBJ2-3; 7 bases are shared with TRBD2. Germline V gene lookup returns CDR1 LGHNA and CDR2 YSLEER. The CDR3 runs 17 residues. Losses at the gene ends were 1 base for V and 0 bases for J; bases not matched to a gene: 7. DNA of the CDR3: TGCGCCAGCAGCCAAGGTGTGGCGGGGGAGAGCACAGATACGCAGTATTTT. Translating it yields CASSQGVAGESTDTQYF.

The chain has TRBV9 and TRBJ2-2; perhaps TRBD1 as D (6 bases). CDR3 length equals 13 residues. V lost 0 bases and J 7 bases, leaving 7 bases between the germline ends. Germline V gene data show CDR1 as SGDLS and CDR2 as YYNGEE. CDR3 sequence (DNA): TGTGCCAGCAGCGTAGGGGGGCACGGGGAGCTGTTTTTT. Translated, it gives CASSVGGHGELFF. Using reference TRBV9 and TRBJ2-2 for the parts outside the CDR3, the full variable domain is DSGVTQTPKHLITATGQRVTLRCSPRSGDLSVYWYQQSLDQGLQFLIQYYNGEERAKGNILERFSAQQFPDLHSELNLSSLELGDSALYFCASSVGGHGELFFGEGSRLTVL.

This rearrangement joins TRBV7-6 to TRBJ1-6; D gene unclear. The germline V and J ends were trimmed by 7 bases and 7 bases, with 14 bases remaining between them. There are 14 residues in the CDR3. CDR1 SGHVS and CDR2 FNYEAQ come from the germline V gene. CDR3 residues: CASTSGLSNSPLHF. The DNA of the CDR3 is TGTGCCAGCACCTCAGGACTGTCCAATTCACCCCTCCACTTT.

This clone appeared once. V is TRBV6-5 and J is TRBJ1-2, with 7 positions matching TRBD1. Per germline, CDR1 MNHEY and CDR2 SVGAGI. The CDR3 totals 14 residues. V lost 5 bases to trimming and J lost 4 bases; unmatched junction nucleotides: 7. The DNA for the CDR3 is TGTGCCAGCAGTCAGACAGGGAGGGCCTATGGCTACACCTTC. Residues: CASSQTGRAYGYTF.

The DNA for the CDR3 is TGTGCCAGCAGCCAAGGGACAGGGGGCTACTACGAGCAGTACTTC. Translated, it gives CASSQGTGGYYEQYF. The chain links TRBV14 to TRBJ2-7, with 11 bases that match TRBD1. V dropped 1 base and J dropped 3; count of bases not matched to a gene: 2. Germline values: CDR1 SGHDN, CDR2 FVKESK. The CDR3 loop spans 15 amino acids.

V is TRBV3-1 (or the pseudogene TRBV3-2) and J is TRBJ2-3; D is perhaps TRBD1 or TRBD2 (5 bases each). Germline CDR1 is LGHDT and CDR2 is YNNKEL (reference sequence). The CDR3 covers 12 residues. The ends were cut back, 4 bases at V and 10 bases at J, with 12 bases in the middle. In DNA form, the CDR3 reads TGTGCCAGCAGCCCGCGAGGGGTCCCGCAGTATTTT. It specifies CASSPRGVPQYF.

V is TRBV20-1 and J is TRBJ1-1; D is uncertain. The germline CDR1 and CDR2 sequences are DFQATT and SNEGSKA (reference sequence). CDR3 size: 11 residues. Trimming left V 2 bases short and J 11 bases short, with 12 bases between. The CDR3, as DNA: TGCAGTGCTAGATTTGGGGATTCGGCTTTCTTT. This encodes CSARFGDSAFF.

This chain uses TRBV18 with TRBJ2-2, with TRBD1 matching 9 bases. The J segment lost 1 base and the V segment lost 1 base, leaving 1 base of the junction unmatched. This CDR3 has 16 amino acids. The germline CDR1 and CDR2 sequences are KGHSH and LQKENI. The CDR3 reads CASSPRTGENTGELFF. CDR3 in DNA: TGTGCCAGCTCACCACGGACAGGGGAGAACACCGGGGAGCTGTTTTTT.

This clone has more than one count but fewer than ten. In the same sample, other DNA sequences code for this CDR3. This chain connects TRBV7-9 to TRBJ1-6; no clear D gene. The germline V and J ends were trimmed by 1 base and 4 bases, with 5 bases remaining between them. This CDR3 is 14 amino acids long. Germline values: CDR1 SEHNR, CDR2 FQNEAQ (reference sequence). CDR3 nucleotide sequence: TGTGCCAGCAGCTTAGAGCAGTATAATTCACCCCTCCACTTT. It codes for CASSLEQYNSPLHF. The whole variable domain, filled in from reference TRBV7-9 and TRBJ1-6, reads DTGVSQNPRHKITKRGQNVTFRCDPISEHNRLYWYRQTLGQGPEFLTYFQNEAQLEKSRLLSDRFSAERPKGSFSTLEIQRTEQGDSAMYLCASSLEQYNSPLHFGNGTRLTVT.

A single count supports this clone. J is TRBJ2-3 and V is TRBV7-8, with 8 nucleotides matching TRBD2. Trimming at V came to 3 bases and at J to 3 bases, leaving 8 bases not matched to a gene. CDR1 and CDR2 (germline): SGHVS, FQNEAQ. The CDR3 has 16 amino acids. CDR3 sequence (DNA): TGTGCCAGCAGCTTTCGGCGGGAGGTTGGGACAGATACGCAGTATTTT. It yields the protein CASSFRREVGTDTQYF.

The V gene is TRBV11-2, the J gene TRBJ2-1; a weak D match, TRBD1 (6 bases). V gave up 5 bases and J gave up 0 bases, with 11 bases separating them. Per the germline V gene, CDR1 is SGHAT and CDR2 is FQNNGV. This CDR3 region has 15 residues. CDR3 in DNA: TGTGCCAGCAGCCGCGGACAGAGCTCCTACAATGAGCAGTTCTTC. It codes for CASSRGQSSYNEQFF.

This chain uses TRBV11-2 with TRBJ1-1; no clear D gene. This CDR3 is 15 amino acids long. Germline V lookup: CDR1 SGHAT, CDR2 FQNNGV. V gave up 0 bases and J gave up 0 bases, with 8 bases separating them. The CDR3 nucleotides read TGTGCCAGCAGCTTAGATCCTCTAATGAACACTGAAGCTTTCTTT. Its translation is CASSLDPLMNTEAFF. The full variable domain, completed using reference TRBV11-2 and TRBJ1-1, is EAGVAQSPRYKIIEKRQSVAFWCNPISGHATLYWYQQILGQGPKLLIQFQNNGVVDDSQLPKDRFSAERLKGVDSTLKIQPAKLEDSAVYLCASSLDPLMNTEAFFGQGTRLTVV.

The chain has TRBV10-3 and TRBJ1-5; 10 bases fit TRBD1. After removal of 11 bases from V and 1 base from J, the junction contained 14 bases not matched to a gene. Germline V gene lookup returns CDR1 ENHRY and CDR2 SYGVKD. The CDR3 spans 17 residues. CDR3 coding DNA: TGTGCCTCCAACGGGGACAGGGGCGGAGGGAGCAATCAGCCCCAGCATTTT. Encoded protein: CASNGDRGGGSNQPQHF.

This chain connects TRBV2 to TRBJ1-1, with D uncertain. The CDR3 runs to 14 residues. The ends were cut back, 3 bases at V and 7 bases at J, with 15 bases in the middle. Per the germline V gene, CDR1 is SNHLY and CDR2 is FYNNEI. CDR3 DNA sequence: TGTGCCAGCAGTGAGGGTAAGGAGAAGAGTGAAGCTTTCTTT. Translation gives CASSEGKEKSEAFF. Variable domain in full (rest from reference TRBV2 and TRBJ1-1): EPEVTQTPSHQVTQMGQEVILRCVPISNHLYFYWYRQILGQKVEFLVSFYNNEISEKSEIFDDQFSVERPDGSNFTLKIRSTKLEDSAMYFCASSEGKEKSEAFFGQGTRLTVV.

The chain combines TRBV7-6 with TRBJ2-1; TRBD2 matches at 12 bases. CDR3 length: 19 amino acids. V lost 4 bases and J lost 3; bases outside the gene matches: 13. Germline CDR1 is SGHVS and CDR2 is FNYEAQ. This chain's CDR3 is CASSSWTSGAYSFYNEQFF. The DNA for the CDR3 is TGTGCCAGCAGCTCCTGGACTAGCGGGGCGTATTCCTTCTACAATGAGCAGTTCTTC. The full variable domain, completed using reference TRBV7-6 and TRBJ2-1, is GAGVSQSPRYKVTKRGQDVALRCDPISGHVSLYWYRQALGQGPEFLTYFNYEAQQDKSGLPNDRFSAERPEGSISTLTIQRTEQRDSAMYRCASSSWTSGAYSFYNEQFFGPGTRLTVL.

The V call is TRBV19, the J call TRBJ1-3; D is undetermined. The CDR3 runs 15 residues. V dropped 5 bases and J dropped 0 bases, with 11 bases sitting between them. Looked up from germline, CDR1 is LNHDA and CDR2 is SQIVND (reference sequence). Here the CDR3 reads CASSATINSGNTIYF. The CDR3, as DNA: TGTGCCAGTAGTGCCACGATCAACTCTGGAAACACCATATATTTT.

J is TRBJ1-5 and V is TRBV6-1, with D possibly TRBD1 on 5 matching bases. Trimming took off 0 bases at V and 3 bases at J, with 15 bases between the two ends. Germline V lookup: CDR1 MNHNS, CDR2 SASEGT. The CDR3 covers 17 residues. CDR3 coding DNA: TGTGCCAGCAGTGAAGCGGGTAGGTGGGGGAACAATCAGCCCCAGCATTTT. Amino acids: CASSEAGRWGNNQPQHF.

This sequence joins TRBV4-3 and TRBJ1-2; D is unclear. CDR3 size: 13 residues. Trimming took off 1 base at V and 4 bases at J, with 7 bases between the two ends. CDR1 LGHNA and CDR2 YSLEER come from the germline V gene. CDR3 residues: CASSQGFGYGYTF. CDR3 in DNA: TGCGCCAGCAGCCAAGGTTTCGGCTATGGCTACACCTTC.

This chain uses TRBV5-1 with TRBJ2-7; D call uncertain. The CDR3 has 17 residues. V lost 0 bases and J lost 2, with 18 bases in between. Per germline, CDR1 SGHRS and CDR2 YFSETQ. CDR3 coding DNA: TGCGCCAGCAGCTTGGGACCGGCCACACGCTCGACCTACGAGCAGTACTTC. Protein product: CASSLGPATRSTYEQYF. The full variable domain, in which reference TRBV5-1 and TRBJ2-7 provide the parts outside the CDR3, is KAGVTQTPRYLIKTRGQQVTLSCSPISGHRSVSWYQQTPGQGLQFLFEYFSETQRNKGNFPGRFSGRQFSNSRSEMNVSTLELGDSALYLCASSLGPATRSTYEQYFGPGTRLTVT.

The chain couples TRBV5-1 to TRBJ1-1; D may be TRBD1 (5 bases). Germline assignment: CDR1 SGHRS and CDR2 YFSETQ. CDR3 length equals 14 residues. V shed 4 bases and J shed 6 bases, with 16 bases lying between them. CDR3 DNA: TGCGCCAGCAGCCAACGGCAGGGTCACGCTGAAGCTTTCTTT. Translating gives CASSQRQGHAEAFF. Full variable domain (remainder filled in from reference TRBV5-1 and TRBJ1-1): KAGVTQTPRYLIKTRGQQVTLSCSPISGHRSVSWYQQTPGQGLQFLFEYFSETQRNKGNFPGRFSGRQFSNSRSEMNVSTLELGDSALYLCASSQRQGHAEAFFGQGTRLTVV.

The rearrangement links TRBV2 to TRBJ2-5; the match to TRBD2 covers 11 bases. This CDR3 region has 14 residues. The J segment lost 5 bases and the V segment lost 4 bases, leaving 3 bases of the junction unmatched. Per the germline V gene, CDR1 is SNHLY and CDR2 is FYNNEI. The CDR3, as DNA: TGTGCCAGCAGTGCTAGCGGGAGGTTTGAGACCCAGTACTTC. It is translated as CASSASGRFETQYF.

This clone was seen a few times. This chain joins TRBV2 and TRBJ2-7, with TRBD1 matching 7 bases. CDR1 SNHLY and CDR2 FYNNEI come from the germline V gene. The CDR3 extends over 18 amino acids. After removal of 8 bases from V and 4 bases from J, the junction contained 23 bases not matched to a gene. The CDR3 region is CASHKSGTQRGQAYEQYF. The CDR3 nucleotides read TGTGCCAGCCACAAGAGCGGAACCCAAAGAGGACAGGCGTACGAGCAGTACTTC.

This clone was seen once. The chain employs TRBV28 and TRBJ2-7; TRBD1 aligns across 9 bases. The V gene end was trimmed by 4 bases and the J gene end by 6 bases; junction bases not matched to a gene: 7. The CDR3 runs to 14 residues. Looked up from germline, CDR1 is MDHEN and CDR2 is SYDVKM. CDR3 sequence: CASSSGTGNLEQYF. The CDR3 bases are TGTGCCAGCAGTTCCGGGACAGGGAACCTCGAGCAGTACTTC.

J is TRBJ2-7 and V is TRBV5-5; 9 nucleotides align to TRBD1. The CDR3 extends over 16 amino acids. Germline CDR1 and CDR2: SGHKS and YYEKEE (reference sequence). Trimming took 5 bases from V and 2 from J; bases not matched to a gene: 11. The CDR3 region has the DNA TGTGCCAGCAGTCATACCGGGACAGGGTGGGCCTACGAGCAGTACTTC. Amino acid sequence: CASSHTGTGWAYEQYF.

CDR3 sequence: CASSLALRTANYEQYF. Written as DNA, the CDR3 is TGTGCCAGCAGCTTAGCTTTACGGACAGCCAACTACGAGCAGTACTTC. V is TRBV7-8 and J is TRBJ2-7; perhaps TRBD1 as D (6 bases). CDR1 and CDR2 (germline): SGHVS, FQNEAQ. Trimming removed 0 bases from V and 3 bases from J, with 15 bases in between. The CDR3 extends over 16 amino acids. Variable domain in full (rest from reference TRBV7-8 and TRBJ2-7): GAGVSQSPRYKVAKRGQDVALRCDPISGHVSLFWYQQALGQGPEFLTYFQNEAQLDKSGLPSDRFFAERPEGSVSTLKIQRTQQEDSAVYLCASSLALRTANYEQYFGPGTRLTVT.